This T cell receptor (beta chain) was obtained from a study of regulatory T cells in long-lasting Graves disease (dated by TCRdb to the early 2020s). General notes on the study: Newly diagnosed Graves' disease patients had taken antithyroid drugs for less than 3 months. Peripheral blood TCR sequencing and RNA sequencing compared persistent Graves' disease patients with newly diagnosed Graves' disease patients. The study was conducted in China and was registered as a clinical trial. TCR sequencing covered roughly 13 persistent and approximately 20 newly diagnosed Graves' disease patients, 33 samples in total.

Here is what the overall study found, with its caveats: The authors noted that the small sample size was a limitation that may lower accuracy. Sequencing and analysis were limited to the TCR beta chain. Compared with newly diagnosed patients, patients with persistent Graves' disease had lower TCR Shannon entropy and fewer highly expanded clones, which suggests clonal expansion. More public clonotypes were shared among persistent patients (2,741) than among newly diagnosed patients (more than 950). Persistent disease showed preferential use of TRBV28, TRBJ1-2 and TRBJ2-5, whereas newly diagnosed disease favored TRBV20-1 and TRBJ2-1. The study examined only peripheral blood because the primary lesion, thyroid tissue, could not be accessed.

The sample's time point label, decoded: newly diagnosed GD, antithyroid drugs for less than 3 months. For both TCR sequencing and RNA sequencing, RNA was extracted from PBMCs using TRIzol. Graves' disease was diagnosed according to American Thyroid Association guidelines. The patients came from an endocrinology department in Xi'an, China. Each patient gave approximately 10 milliliters of peripheral blood, collected in an EDTA anticoagulant tube. PBMCs were isolated by Ficoll Paque Plus density gradient separation without further T cell sorting. An Agilent 2100 Bioanalyzer and agarose gel were used to check RNA quality, and a NanoDrop 2000 was used to measure RNA concentration. This clonotype was detected ten times or more. Its antigen is unknown. Per-base qualities were not stored, and no clone one base away is much larger. Trimming removed 6 bases from V and 6 bases from J; the gene matches leave 14 bases unexplained. The CDR3 holds 16 amino acids from the cysteine to the phenylalanine. CDR3 DNA is the only sequence kept; it has 48 bases, read in frame from the first base. CDR1 is given as DFQATT and CDR2 as SNEGSKA, both from the germline V gene (reference sequence).

Library generation was performed with multiplex PCR. Sequencing used an Illumina HiSeq 4000. iRepertoire HTBI primers and Arm-PCR amplification of CDR3 regions were used to construct TCR beta libraries. PCR products were gel purified before sequencing. Per the original workflow: A total of 62 TRBV and under 15 TRBJ segments were identified across samples and were used for gene usage analysis of CDR3 amino acid clonotypes. COPE and FqMerger were used to merge filtered high-quality paired reads into contigs. BLAST was used to align contigs to the IMGT TRBV, TRBD and TRBJ reference genes, and CDR3 was defined following IMGT. Clonotypes above 0.1% frequency were classified as highly expanded clones. Repertoire diversity was measured by Shannon entropy, and V-J evenness by the Gini coefficient. Clonotypes shared by more than one individual were considered public. The public reads were run again by TCRdb, first through fastp at Q25 and then through MiXCR, and only productive beta chains were kept. Each entry merges the rows of one CDR3 protein and shows their most common DNA and genes. The V and J calls and clone size are TCRdb's, not the authors'. In all, the sample holds approximately 250,000 distinct CDR3 sequences, and about 16% of those were seen once. The ten most abundant clones make up 22% of the sample.

The sample here was peripheral blood mononuclear cells (PBMCs), taken at new diagnosis, from a patient treated with antithyroid drugs. The V and J segments used are TRBV20-1 and TRBJ2-1, and TRBD2 aligns with 10 junction nucleotides. The clonotype comes from a female donor with Graves disease. This receptor carries the CDR3 CSARRTLAGPSNEQFF. The sequence in DNA is TGCAGTGCGAGACGGACACTAGCGGGGCCCTCCAATGAGCAGTTCTTC.